The 24 T cell receptor beta chains given below trace back to one sample, sequenced in a study of CXCR3-negative and CXCR3-positive naive CD8 T cells. The libraries of TRB cDNA were prepared using 5' RACE with UMI labels. TCRdb reanalyzed the 5' RACE reads, giving one entry per CDR3 protein sequence and no DNA. This table lists around 92,000 distinct CDR3 sequences. The sample taken for sequencing was naive CXCR3- CD8+ T cells from blood. Regarding subset: CD45RO-CCR7+CD27+CD95- naive CD8+ T cells lacking CXCR3 (TNR3-). Every receptor here comes from a human donor in good health. Some clones in this sample may be carry-over from other donors' samples.

The chain has TRBV10-3 and TRBJ2-3; TCRdb lists TRBD1, though no DNA is available to test this call. The CDR3 extends over 14 amino acids. Per the germline V gene, CDR1 is ENHRY and CDR2 is SYGVKD. This chain's CDR3 is CAVTGGGPTDTQYF.

The V call is TRBV2, the J call TRBJ1-1. The CDR3 length is 12 residues. Germline V CDR1 and CDR2: SNHLY, FYNNEI. CDR3 sequence reads: CASGGPNTEAFF. The whole variable domain, filled in from reference TRBV2 and TRBJ1-1, reads EPEVTQTPSHQVTQMGQEVILRCVPISNHLYFYWYRQILGQKVEFLVSFYNNEISEKSEIFDDQFSVERPDGSNFTLKIRSTKLEDSAMYFCASGGPNTEAFFGQGTRLTVV.

The chain combines TRBV6-1 with TRBJ2-1. The length of the CDR3 is 15 residues. Looked up from germline, CDR1 is MNHNS and CDR2 is SASEGT. This CDR3 reads CASIRRQNSYNEQFF.

This chain connects TRBV25-1 to TRBJ2-1. This CDR3 contains 11 residues. Per the germline V gene, CDR1 is MGHDK and CDR2 is SYGVNS. CDR3 protein: CASSVPNEQFF. Full variable domain (rest looked up from reference TRBV25-1 and TRBJ2-1): EADIYQTPRYLVIGTGKKITLECSQTMGHDKMYWYQQDPGMELHLIHYSYGVNSTEKGDLSSESTVSRIRTEHFPLTLESARPSHTSQYLCASSVPNEQFFGPGTRLTVL.

The chain carries TRBV5-6 and TRBJ2-1. CDR1 SGHDT and CDR2 YYEEEE come from the germline V gene. This CDR3 contains 13 residues. CDR3: CASSLIDQNEQFF. The full variable domain, its missing parts supplied by reference TRBV5-6 and TRBJ2-1, is DAGVTQSPTHLIKTRGQQVTLRCSPKSGHDTVSWYQQALGQGPQFIFQYYEEEERQRGNFPDRFSGHQFPNYSSELNVNALLLGDSALYLCASSLIDQNEQFFGPGTRLTVL.

The V and J genes are TRBV7-8 and TRBJ2-1. This CDR3 is 14 amino acids long. CDR1 SGHVS and CDR2 FQNEAQ come from the germline V gene. The CDR3 reads CASSLAPENNEQFF.

The chain carries TRBV28 and TRBJ2-1. Germline V gene sequence: CDR1 MDHEN, CDR2 SYDVKM. The CDR3 loop spans 13 amino acids. CDR3 residues: CASSLMADNEQFF.

The chain recombines TRBV3-1 with TRBJ2-1; TCRdb lists TRBD2, though no DNA is available to test this call. The germline gives CDR1 LGHDT, CDR2 YNNKEL (reference sequence). The CDR3 totals 17 residues. CDR3 amino acids: CASSQVHSGGAYNEQFF.

This sequence joins TRBV30 and TRBJ2-3. This CDR3 spans 11 amino acids. Germline V gene sequence: CDR1 GTSNPN, CDR2 SVGIG (reference sequence). CDR3 sequence: CAWGSGDTQYF. Full variable domain (missing parts from reference TRBV30 and TRBJ2-3): SQTIHQWPATLVQPVGSPLSLECTVEGTSNPNLYWYRQAAGRGLQLLFYSVGIGQISSEVPQNLSASRPQDRQFILSSKKLLLSDSGFYLCAWGSGDTQYFGPGTRLTVL.

This chain joins TRBV12-5 and TRBJ2-4; TCRdb indicates TRBD2, and absent DNA this call remains unverified. CDR3 length equals 15 residues. Germline V gene lookup returns CDR1 LGHNT and CDR2 FRNRAP. CDR3 amino acids: CASGLVAGTKNIQYF.

The rearrangement links TRBV23-1 to TRBJ2-7; TCRdb designates TRBD1, a call that cannot be tested without DNA. TRBV23-1 is given ORF status, its function remaining uncertain. CDR3 length: 15 residues. CDR3 amino acids: CASSRPRGQFVEQYF.

The gene calls are TRBV11-2 and TRBJ2-2. This CDR3 comprises 12 residues. The germline gives CDR1 SGHAT, CDR2 FQNNGV. CDR3 in amino acids: CASSLDSGELFF.

The rearrangement links TRBV12-3 or TRBV12-4 to TRBJ2-1; TCRdb proposes TRBD1, but this gene call is untestable without DNA. CDR3 size: 15 residues. The CDR3 loop is CASSLDYRGFNEQFF.

The chain recombines TRBV19 with TRBJ2-7; absent DNA, TCRdb's TRBD1 call cannot be checked. This CDR3 has 14 amino acids. Germline CDR1 and CDR2: LNHDA and SQIVND (reference sequence). This CDR3 is CASRMTGGAYEQYF.

The rearrangement joins TRBV29-1 to TRBJ2-1; TCRdb indicates TRBD2, and absent DNA this call remains unverified. Germline V CDR1 and CDR2: SQVTM, ANQGSEA. The CDR3 contains 17 residues. CDR3 sequence: CSVEGLSGGTSYNEQFF.

V gene TRBV13 combines with J gene TRBJ2-3. There are 16 residues in the CDR3. From germline, CDR1 is PRHDT and CDR2 FYEKMQ (reference sequence). The CDR3 spells CASSFRKERLTDTQYF.

The chain uses TRBV14 and TRBJ2-2; TCRdb's D call, TRBD2, is unchecked because there is no DNA. Germline CDR1 reads SGHDN; CDR2 reads FVKESK. The CDR3 length is 18 residues. CDR3 amino acids: CASSQDFRLAGVTGELFF.

Here the CDR3 reads CAIRSLKSNTGELFF. This chain connects TRBV10-3 to TRBJ2-2. Germline CDR1 and CDR2: ENHRY and SYGVKD. CDR3 length equals 15 residues.

The genes are TRBV7-8 and TRBJ2-5; TCRdb's D call, TRBD2, is unchecked because there is no DNA. The length of the CDR3 is 15 residues. The germline CDR1 and CDR2 sequences are SGHVS and FQNEAQ. The CDR3 region is CASSLPTGGEETQYF.

This chain links TRBV29-1 with TRBJ2-6; TCRdb designates TRBD1, a call that cannot be tested without DNA. This CDR3 region has 12 residues. Germline-derived CDR1 and CDR2 are SQVTM and ANQGSEA. CDR3: CSVDRGRGEQYF.

The V call is TRBV13, the J call TRBJ2-7; TCRdb reports TRBD1, a call that lacks DNA to check it against. This CDR3 is built from 15 residues. CDR1 is PRHDT and CDR2 is FYEKMQ in the germline V gene (reference sequence). CDR3 in amino acids: CASYPVGTGDYEQYF.

The chain's CDR3 is CASSLVQGLATYEQYF. The chain uses TRBV7-9 and TRBJ2-7; TCRdb proposes TRBD2, but this gene call is untestable without DNA. The CDR3 sequence is 16 residues long. Germline CDR1 reads SEHNR; CDR2 reads FQNEAQ (reference sequence).

CDR3: CASSLRGTRGYTF. The V and J genes are TRBV28 and TRBJ1-2; TCRdb indicates TRBD1, and absent DNA this call remains unverified. The CDR3 spans 13 residues. Germline CDR1 is MDHEN and CDR2 is SYDVKM.

The J gene is TRBJ1-1, the V gene TRBV6-6. The CDR3 is 14 residues long. Germline V gene data show CDR1 as MNHNY and CDR2 as SVGAGI (reference sequence). CDR3 residues: CASSHNRGLSEAFF.